This note documents a single T cell receptor (beta chain) sequence. Its antigen is still unknown. Per-base quality was not reported, and no clone a single base away is much larger than it. TCRbeta CDR3 regions were amplified from genomic DNA by means of the immunoSEQ Assay, a bias-controlled multiplex PCR. As for how the authors treated the data: The number of nucleated cells in each sample was estimated from the amplification of reference gene primers within the assay. To quantify the absolute abundance of each unique TCRbeta CDR3 rearrangement, sequence reads were collapsed and filtered. Productive Simpson clonality was computed per sample as the square root of Simpson's diversity index over productive rearrangements. The immuneACCESS repertoire file appears here via TCRdb, limited to in-frame rearrangements. These files lack a portion of the clones; in checked studies, under half of the deficit traces to unresolved V genes, and the cause of the others is not known. The V and J calls and clone size are taken from that table; D and trimming were inferred from the DNA. The sample table lists about 140,000 clones, approximately 86% of them with a count of one. Approximately 0.98% of the sample is in the top ten clones.

Each collaborating institution followed its own protocols to collect whole blood in K2EDTA tubes. Collaborator samples were shipped for TCRbeta analysis as frozen whole blood, isolated PBMCs, or DNA extracted from either sample type. These data are taken from a study of blood T cell repertoires in COVID-19 (dated by TCRdb to between 2020 and 2021). Study-level background: Samples from collaborators originated in the United States, Italy and Spain and spanned both the acute and convalescent phases of COVID-19. The samples were drawn from the first 160 participants of the ongoing ImmuneRACE study and from some 1,300 subjects provided by 6 global collaborators. Where available, HLA class I and class II types were obtained from metadata supplied by the sample provider rather than from assay-based typing. A de-identified subject ID, COVID-19 status, age in years and sex were almost always included in the sample metadata. The material from the prospective study consisted of cDNA or gDNA derived from T cells, B-cell-depleted T cells, or PBMCs. A freely available public database, intended as a resource for researchers studying the immune response to SARS-CoV-2, is where the repertoires were released. Subjects who had been exposed to COVID-19, were actively infected with it, or had recovered from it provided the deeply sampled blood TCRbeta repertoires that made up the dataset.

Trimming accounts for 6 bases at V and 0 bases at J, while the number of junction bases matched to no gene is 3. The CDR3, cysteine through phenylalanine, is 15 amino acids long. Just CDR3 DNA is preserved here, 45 bases in frame from base 1. CDR1 and CDR2 (MNHEY, SVGAGI) derive from the germline V gene. General findings and caveats noted by the study authors: The quantity of clinical and demographic metadata differed by source and by participant and was supplied without curation.

This sequence originates from a woman between 50 and 59 years old with acute or convalescent COVID-19. Sample: peripheral blood. The chain is made from TRBV6-5 and TRBJ2-3; TRBD2 agrees with 10 junctional bases. The nucleotides read TGTGCCAGCAGCCCACTAGCGGGGAGCACAGATACGCAGTATTTT. Translated, it gives CASSPLAGSTDTQYF.